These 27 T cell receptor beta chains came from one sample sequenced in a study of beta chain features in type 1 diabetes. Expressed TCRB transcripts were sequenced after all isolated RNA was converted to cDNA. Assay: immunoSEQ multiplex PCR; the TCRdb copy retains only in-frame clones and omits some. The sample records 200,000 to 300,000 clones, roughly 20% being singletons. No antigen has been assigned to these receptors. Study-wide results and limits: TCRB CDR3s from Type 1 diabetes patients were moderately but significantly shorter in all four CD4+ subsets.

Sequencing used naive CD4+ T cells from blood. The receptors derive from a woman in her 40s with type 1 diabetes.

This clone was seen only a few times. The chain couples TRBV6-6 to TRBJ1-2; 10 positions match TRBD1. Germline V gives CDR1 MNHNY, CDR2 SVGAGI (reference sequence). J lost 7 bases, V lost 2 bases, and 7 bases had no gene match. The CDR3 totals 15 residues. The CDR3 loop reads CASSYRDRGTGGYTF. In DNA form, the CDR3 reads TGTGCCAGCAGTTACCGGGACAGGGGAACGGGTGGCTACACCTTC.

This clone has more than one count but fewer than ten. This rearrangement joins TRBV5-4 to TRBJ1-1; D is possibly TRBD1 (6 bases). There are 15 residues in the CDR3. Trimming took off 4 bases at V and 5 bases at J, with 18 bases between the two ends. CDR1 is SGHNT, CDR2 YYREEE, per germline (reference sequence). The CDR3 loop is CASSGDMGARTEAFF. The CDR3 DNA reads TGTGCCAGCAGCGGGGACATGGGGGCGAGAACTGAAGCTTTCTTT.

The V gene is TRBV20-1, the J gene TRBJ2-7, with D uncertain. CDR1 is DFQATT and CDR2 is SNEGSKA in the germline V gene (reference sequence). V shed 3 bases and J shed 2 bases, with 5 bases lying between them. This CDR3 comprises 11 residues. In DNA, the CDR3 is TGCAGTGCTAGGGAGCCCTACGAGCAGTACTTC. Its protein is CSAREPYEQYF.

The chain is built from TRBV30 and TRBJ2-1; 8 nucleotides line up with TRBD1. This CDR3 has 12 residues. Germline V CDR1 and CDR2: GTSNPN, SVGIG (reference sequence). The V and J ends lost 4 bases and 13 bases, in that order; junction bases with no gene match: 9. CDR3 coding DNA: TGTGCCTGGACCCCAGGGGGCTCCGACCAGTTCTTC. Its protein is CAWTPGGSDQFF.

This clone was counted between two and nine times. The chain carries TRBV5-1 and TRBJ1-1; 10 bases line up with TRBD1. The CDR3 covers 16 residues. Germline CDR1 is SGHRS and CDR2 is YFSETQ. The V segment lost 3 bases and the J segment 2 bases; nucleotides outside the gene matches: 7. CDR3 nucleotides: TGCGCCAGCAGCTACGGGACAGGGGCCCTAAACACTGAAGCTTTCTTT. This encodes CASSYGTGALNTEAFF.

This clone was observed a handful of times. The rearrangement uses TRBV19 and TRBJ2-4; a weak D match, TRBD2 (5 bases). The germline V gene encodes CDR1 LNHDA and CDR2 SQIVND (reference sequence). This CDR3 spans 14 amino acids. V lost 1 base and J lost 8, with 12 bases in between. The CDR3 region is CASSIGRTQHIQYF. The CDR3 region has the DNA TGTGCCAGTAGTATAGGCCGGACTCAGCACATTCAGTACTTC.

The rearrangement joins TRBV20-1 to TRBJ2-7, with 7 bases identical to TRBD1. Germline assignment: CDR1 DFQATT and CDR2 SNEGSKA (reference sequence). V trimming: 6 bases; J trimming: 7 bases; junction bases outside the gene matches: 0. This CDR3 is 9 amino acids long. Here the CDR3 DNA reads TGCAGTGCGGGACAGGAGCAGTACTTC. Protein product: CSAGQEQYF.

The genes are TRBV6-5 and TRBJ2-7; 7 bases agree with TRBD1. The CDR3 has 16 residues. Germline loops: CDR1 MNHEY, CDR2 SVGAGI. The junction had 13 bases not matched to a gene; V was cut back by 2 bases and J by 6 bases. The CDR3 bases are TGTGCCAGCAGTTACCTTGTTCGACAGGGAAGTGGCGAGCAGTACTTC. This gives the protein CASSYLVRQGSGEQYF.

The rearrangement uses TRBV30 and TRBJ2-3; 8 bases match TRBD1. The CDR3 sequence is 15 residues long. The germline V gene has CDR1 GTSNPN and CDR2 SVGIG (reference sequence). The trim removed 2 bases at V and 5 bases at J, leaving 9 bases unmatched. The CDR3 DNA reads TGTGCCTGGAGTCCCCAGGGGGCTAAGGGAGATACGCAGTATTTT. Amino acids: CAWSPQGAKGDTQYF. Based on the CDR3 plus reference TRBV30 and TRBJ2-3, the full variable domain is SQTIHQWPATLVQPVGSPLSLECTVEGTSNPNLYWYRQAAGRGLQLLFYSVGIGQISSEVPQNLSASRPQDRQFILSSKKLLLSDSGFYLCAWSPQGAKGDTQYFGPGTRLTVL.

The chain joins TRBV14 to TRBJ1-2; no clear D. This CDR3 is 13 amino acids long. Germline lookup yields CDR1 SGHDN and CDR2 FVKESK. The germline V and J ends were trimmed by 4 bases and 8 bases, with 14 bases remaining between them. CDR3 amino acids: CASSPSTYGGYTF. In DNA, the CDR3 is TGTGCCAGCAGCCCCTCGACATACGGAGGCTACACCTTC.

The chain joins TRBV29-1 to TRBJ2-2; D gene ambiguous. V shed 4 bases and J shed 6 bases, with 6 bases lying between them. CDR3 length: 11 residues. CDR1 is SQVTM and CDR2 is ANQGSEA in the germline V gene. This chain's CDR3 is CSVAVPGELFF. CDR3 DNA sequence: TGCAGCGTTGCGGTCCCCGGGGAGCTGTTTTTT.

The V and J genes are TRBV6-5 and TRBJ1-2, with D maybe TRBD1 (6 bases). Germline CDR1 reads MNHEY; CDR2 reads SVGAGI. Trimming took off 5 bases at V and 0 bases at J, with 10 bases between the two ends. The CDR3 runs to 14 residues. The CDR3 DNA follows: TGTGCCAGCAGTCAAGGGGGTTCTAACTATGGCTACACCTTC. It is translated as CASSQGGSNYGYTF.

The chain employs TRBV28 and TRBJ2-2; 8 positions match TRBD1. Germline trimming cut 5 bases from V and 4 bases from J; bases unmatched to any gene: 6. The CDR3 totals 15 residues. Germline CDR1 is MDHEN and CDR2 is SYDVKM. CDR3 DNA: TGTGCCAGCAGTCTGGGACAGGACCTCACCGGGGAGCTGTTTTTT. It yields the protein CASSLGQDLTGELFF.

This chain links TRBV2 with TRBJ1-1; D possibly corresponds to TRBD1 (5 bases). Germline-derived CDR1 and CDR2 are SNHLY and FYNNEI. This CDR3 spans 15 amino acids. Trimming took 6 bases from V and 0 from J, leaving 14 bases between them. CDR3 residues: CASRRQPSVNTEAFF. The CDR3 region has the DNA TGTGCCAGCAGGAGACAGCCATCCGTGAACACTGAAGCTTTCTTT.

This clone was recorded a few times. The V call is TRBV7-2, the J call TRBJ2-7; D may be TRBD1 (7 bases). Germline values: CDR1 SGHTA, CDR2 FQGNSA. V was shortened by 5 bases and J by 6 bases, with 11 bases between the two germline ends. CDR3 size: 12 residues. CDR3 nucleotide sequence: TGTGCCAGCAGCCGCGGGACAGTCGAGCAGTACTTC. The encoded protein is CASSRGTVEQYF. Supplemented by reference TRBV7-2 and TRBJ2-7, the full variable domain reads GAGVSQSPSNKVTEKGKDVELRCDPISGHTALYWYRQSLGQGLEFLIYFQGNSAPDKSGLPSDRFSAERTGGSVSTLTIQRTQQEDSAVYLCASSRGTVEQYFGPGTRLTVT.

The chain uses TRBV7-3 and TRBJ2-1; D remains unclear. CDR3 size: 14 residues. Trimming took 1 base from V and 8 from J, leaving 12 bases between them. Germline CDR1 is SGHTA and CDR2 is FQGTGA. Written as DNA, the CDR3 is TGTGCCAGCAGCTTAATTTGGCCTCCCGATGAGCAGTTCTTC. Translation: CASSLIWPPDEQFF.

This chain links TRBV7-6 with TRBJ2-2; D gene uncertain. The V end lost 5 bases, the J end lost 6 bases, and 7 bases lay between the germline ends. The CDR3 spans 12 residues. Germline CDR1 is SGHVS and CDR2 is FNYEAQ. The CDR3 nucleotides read TGTGCCAGCAGCAACAATCCCGGGGAGCTGTTTTTT. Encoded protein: CASSNNPGELFF.

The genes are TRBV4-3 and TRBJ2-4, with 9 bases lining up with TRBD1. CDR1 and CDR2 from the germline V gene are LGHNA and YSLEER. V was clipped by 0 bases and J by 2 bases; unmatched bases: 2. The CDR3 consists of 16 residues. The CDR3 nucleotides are TGCGCCAGCAGCCAAGAGGGACAGGGATCCAAAAACATTCAGTACTTC. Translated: CASSQEGQGSKNIQYF.

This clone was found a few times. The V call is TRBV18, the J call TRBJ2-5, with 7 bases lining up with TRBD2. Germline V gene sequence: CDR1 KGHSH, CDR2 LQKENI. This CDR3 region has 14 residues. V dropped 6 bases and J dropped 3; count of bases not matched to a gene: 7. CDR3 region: CASSRGLDEETQYF. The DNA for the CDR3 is TGTGCCAGCTCTCGCGGACTAGATGAAGAGACCCAGTACTTC.

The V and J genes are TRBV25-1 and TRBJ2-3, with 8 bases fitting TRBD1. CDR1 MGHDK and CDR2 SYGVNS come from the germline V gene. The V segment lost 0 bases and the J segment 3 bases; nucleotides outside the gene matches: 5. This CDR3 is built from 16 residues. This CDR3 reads CASSEYGRGLTDTQYF. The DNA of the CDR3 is TGTGCCAGCAGTGAATATGGCAGGGGGCTGACAGATACGCAGTATTTT.

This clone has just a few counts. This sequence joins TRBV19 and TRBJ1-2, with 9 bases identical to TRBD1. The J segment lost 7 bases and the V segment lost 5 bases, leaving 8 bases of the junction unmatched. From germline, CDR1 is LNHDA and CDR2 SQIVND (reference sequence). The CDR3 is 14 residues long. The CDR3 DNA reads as TGTGCCAGTAGTCGGGACAGGGAAAGAAGTGGCTACACCTTC. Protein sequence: CASSRDRERSGYTF.

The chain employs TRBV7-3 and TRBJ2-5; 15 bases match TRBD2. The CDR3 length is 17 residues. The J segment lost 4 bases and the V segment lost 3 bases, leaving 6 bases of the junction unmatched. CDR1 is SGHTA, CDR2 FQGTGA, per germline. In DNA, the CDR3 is TGTGCCAGCAGCTTGGGGACTAGCGGGGGGTTCGGAGAGACCCAGTACTTC. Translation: CASSLGTSGGFGETQYF.

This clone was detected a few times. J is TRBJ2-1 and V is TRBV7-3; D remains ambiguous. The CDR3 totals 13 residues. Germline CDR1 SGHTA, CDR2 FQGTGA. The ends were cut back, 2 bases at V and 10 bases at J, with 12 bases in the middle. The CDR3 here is CASSLHQVEEQFF. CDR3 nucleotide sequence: TGTGCCAGCAGCTTACATCAGGTCGAGGAGCAGTTCTTC.

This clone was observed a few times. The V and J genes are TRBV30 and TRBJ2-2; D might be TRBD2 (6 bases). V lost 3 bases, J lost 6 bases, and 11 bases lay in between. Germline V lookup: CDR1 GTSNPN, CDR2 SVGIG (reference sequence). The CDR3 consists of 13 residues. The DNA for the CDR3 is TGTGCCTGGAGATTACCGGGGGCCGGGGAGCTGTTTTTT. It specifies CAWRLPGAGELFF. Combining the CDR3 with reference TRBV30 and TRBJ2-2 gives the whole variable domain SQTIHQWPATLVQPVGSPLSLECTVEGTSNPNLYWYRQAAGRGLQLLFYSVGIGQISSEVPQNLSASRPQDRQFILSSKKLLLSDSGFYLCAWRLPGAGELFFGEGSRLTVL.

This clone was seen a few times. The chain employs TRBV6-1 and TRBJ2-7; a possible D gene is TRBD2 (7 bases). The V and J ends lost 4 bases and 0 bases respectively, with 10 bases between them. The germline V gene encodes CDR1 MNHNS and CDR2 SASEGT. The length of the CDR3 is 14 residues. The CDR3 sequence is CASSVGGDSYEQYF. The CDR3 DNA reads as TGTGCCAGCAGTGTAGGGGGGGACTCCTACGAGCAGTACTTC.

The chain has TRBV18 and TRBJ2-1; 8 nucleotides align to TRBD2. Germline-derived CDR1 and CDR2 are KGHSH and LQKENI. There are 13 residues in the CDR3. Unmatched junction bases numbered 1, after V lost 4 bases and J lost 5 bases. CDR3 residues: CASSHGGDNEQFF. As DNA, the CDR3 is TGTGCCAGCTCACACGGGGGGGACAATGAGCAGTTCTTC.

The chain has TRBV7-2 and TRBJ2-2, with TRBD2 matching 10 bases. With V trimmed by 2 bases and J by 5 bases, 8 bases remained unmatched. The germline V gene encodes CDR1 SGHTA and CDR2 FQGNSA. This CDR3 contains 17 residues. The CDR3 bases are TGTGCCAGCAGCTTAAGCGCTAGCGGGAGCTATACCGGGGAGCTGTTTTTT. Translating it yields CASSLSASGSYTGELFF. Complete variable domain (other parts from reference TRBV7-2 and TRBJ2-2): GAGVSQSPSNKVTEKGKDVELRCDPISGHTALYWYRQSLGQGLEFLIYFQGNSAPDKSGLPSDRFSAERTGGSVSTLTIQRTQQEDSAVYLCASSLSASGSYTGELFFGEGSRLTVL.